These T cell receptor beta chains were read from a single sample in a study of T cell changes during pregnancy in multiple sclerosis. TCRdb's copy holds only in-frame clones and misses some; the assay was immunoSEQ multiplex PCR. Here the sample spans around 86,000 clones, approximately 95% being singletons. Sample: peripheral blood, taken in the first trimester of pregnancy. All receptors derive from a female donor with multiple sclerosis, enrolled in a pregnancy study. CDR3s include the opening cysteine and the closing phenylalanine or tryptophan. Each record gives: clone size, J gene, D gene, V gene, CDR3 protein, CDR3 DNA. The D gene is left open where the match is weak. Only part of the rows carry a size: once, few, many, or a class if the clone is expanded.

>.|TRBJ2-5|TRBD2|TRBV7-2
CASSQWGGETQYF
TGTGCCAGCAGCCAATGGGGGGGTGAGACCCAGTACTTC
>.|TRBJ2-7|.|TRBV10-1
CASSEYRERGCKDYEQYF
TGCGCCAGCAGTGAGTACAGGGAAAGGGGATGTAAGGACTACGAGCAGTACTTC
>.|TRBJ2-1|TRBD2|TRBV6-6
CASSNLAGANEQFF
TGTGCCAGCAGTAACCTAGCGGGAGCAAATGAGCAGTTCTTC
>once|TRBJ2-7|TRBD2|TRBV4-2
CASSLLWSPSGGYSSYEQYF
TGTGCCAGCAGCCTCCTATGGTCGCCTAGCGGGGGCTACAGCTCCTACGAGCAGTACTTC
>.|TRBJ2-1|TRBD2|TRBV2
CASSLLAGASSYNEQFF
TGTGCCAGCAGTTTACTAGCGGGGGCCTCCTCCTACAATGAGCAGTTCTTC
>.|TRBJ1-2|TRBD1|TRBV18
CASSRTGEGYTF
TGTGCCAGCTCCCGGACAGGGGAGGGCTACACCTTC
>.|TRBJ2-6|.|TRBV5-1
CASSLLASGANVLTF
TGCGCCAGCAGCTTGTTGGCATCTGGGGCCAACGTCCTGACTTTC
>.|TRBJ1-5|.|TRBV19
CASSMGRAQPQHF
TGTGCCAGTAGTATGGGGAGGGCTCAGCCCCAGCATTTT
>.|TRBJ2-6|TRBD1|TRBV5-1
CASSWGQGYSGANVLTF
TGCGCCAGCAGCTGGGGACAGGGATACTCTGGGGCCAACGTCCTGACTTTC
>.|TRBJ2-5|TRBD1|TRBV27
CASSRQGPQETQYF
TGTGCCAGCAGCCGACAGGGGCCCCAAGAGACCCAGTACTTC
>few|TRBJ1-1|TRBD1|TRBV5-1
CASRDRDTEAFF
TGCGCCAGCCGGGACAGGGACACTGAAGCTTTCTTT
>.|TRBJ1-4|.|TRBV5-1
CASSFGGGAEEKLFF
TGCGCCAGCAGCTTCGGCGGCGGGGCGGAAGAAAAACTGTTTTTT
>.|TRBJ2-7|TRBD2|TRBV27
CASSFTGGGEQYF
TGTGCCAGCAGTTTTACGGGGGGTGGCGAGCAGTACTTC
>.|TRBJ2-3|TRBD1|TRBV6-1
CASSRDSRSTDTQYF
TGTGCCAGCAGTCGGGACAGTCGATCCACAGATACGCAGTATTTT
>few|TRBJ1-1|.|TRBV9
CASTEGSRLNTEAFF
TGTGCCAGCACCGAGGGAAGCAGGTTGAACACTGAAGCTTTCTTT
>.|TRBJ2-3|TRBD2|TRBV7-2
CASSSSGGPISSTDTQYF
TGTGCCAGCAGCTCAAGCGGGGGCCCCATTTCTAGCACAGATACGCAGTATTTT
>.|TRBJ2-7|.|TRBV7-2
CASSLQDFYEQYF
TGTGCCAGCAGCTTACAGGACTTCTACGAGCAGTACTTC
>.|TRBJ2-7|.|TRBV6-5
CASSPSRDFYLEQYF
TGTGCCAGCAGTCCATCCCGGGACTTCTATCTGGAGCAGTACTTC
>.|TRBJ2-5|.|TRBV27
CASGYGVRGETQYF
TGTGCCAGCGGCTACGGAGTTAGAGGAGAGACCCAGTACTTC
>few|TRBJ1-2|.|TRBV4-3
CASSQTTGAYGYTF
TGCGCCAGCAGCCAAACGACAGGAGCATATGGCTACACCTTC
>.|TRBJ2-1|.|TRBV28
CASSPGTLYSYNEQFF
TGTGCCAGCAGCCCCGGGACTTTATACTCCTACAATGAGCAGTTCTTC
>.|TRBJ1-1|.|TRBV5-1
CASSLGGQNTEAFF
TGCGCCAGCAGCTTGGGGGGACAGAACACTGAAGCTTTCTTT
>.|TRBJ1-2|TRBD1|TRBV9
CASSEEPIRGLGGYTF
TGTGCCAGCAGCGAGGAACCAATTAGGGGGCTTGGCGGCTACACCTTC
>.|TRBJ2-1|TRBD2|TRBV2
CAKRAGWNEQFF
TGTGCCAAGCGAGCGGGGTGGAATGAGCAGTTCTTC
>.|TRBJ2-2|.|TRBV2
CASSKGDGQNTGELFF
TGTGCCAGCAGCAAGGGGGACGGTCAGAACACCGGGGAGCTGTTTTTT
>.|TRBJ2-7|.|TRBV6-5
CASGSGEQYF
TGTGCCAGCGGTTCGGGCGAGCAGTACTTC
>.|TRBJ2-5|TRBD1|TRBV27
CASSLSIQGRETQYF
TGTGCCAGCAGTTTATCAATACAGGGGAGAGAGACCCAGTACTTC
>.|TRBJ2-1|TRBD2|TRBV2
CASRLAGGRYNEQFF
TGTGCCAGCAGGCTAGCGGGGGGCCGCTACAATGAGCAGTTCTTC
>.|TRBJ2-7|TRBD1|TRBV4-3
CASSRRLTGGQYEQYF
TGCGCCAGCAGCCGTCGGTTGACAGGGGGCCAGTACGAGCAGTACTTC
>once|TRBJ2-3|.|TRBV7-3
CASSLGGSTQYF
TGTGCCAGCAGCCTTGGGGGGAGCACGCAGTATTTT
>.|TRBJ2-7|.|TRBV28
CASHRKPDYEQYF
TGTGCCAGCCACAGGAAACCTGATTACGAGCAGTACTTC
>few|TRBJ2-1|TRBD2|TRBV7-3
CASSLELAGYNEQFF
TGTGCCAGCAGCTTAGAGCTAGCGGGATACAATGAGCAGTTCTTC
>once|TRBJ2-2|TRBD2|TRBV4-3
CASSQDSSGNTGELFF
TGCGCCAGCAGCCAAGATTCTAGCGGTAACACCGGGGAGCTGTTTTTT
>.|TRBJ2-3|TRBD2|TRBV5-4
CASSLLRGGGDTQYF
TGTGCCAGCAGCTTGTTGCGGGGGGGAGGGGATACGCAGTATTTT